What follows are 29 T cell receptor beta chains derived from one specimen sequenced in a study of cytomegalovirus exposure and HLA in healthy donors. Use of 60 Vbeta and 13 Jbeta primers characterized the PCR. The table came from immunoSEQ multiplex PCR; TCRdb's copy has only in-frame clones and leaves some out. Of about 140,000 clones listed, around a tenth are singletons. Source material: PBMCs. Receptors were obtained from a male donor in good health and CMV-seronegative.

The genes are TRBV4-3 and TRBJ1-4; unclear D gene. There are 14 residues in the CDR3. V shed 4 bases and J shed 3 bases, with 9 bases lying between them. CDR1 LGHNA and CDR2 YSLEER come from the germline V gene. CDR3 DNA sequence: TGCGCCAGCAGCCTAGGGAGGTCTAATGAAAAACTGTTTTTT. This codes for CASSLGRSNEKLFF.

The CDR3 DNA is TGTGCCAGCAGTCCCGGGACAGGGAACAACGAGCAGTACTTC. This codes for CASSPGTGNNEQYF. The chain carries TRBV6-1 and TRBJ2-7, with TRBD1 matching 9 bases. V lost 5 bases to trimming and J lost 5 bases; unmatched junction nucleotides: 7. The length of the CDR3 is 14 residues. Germline V gives CDR1 MNHNS, CDR2 SASEGT.

A few counts support this clone. The CDR3 is CASSLTLRSTTGELFF. As DNA, the CDR3 is TGCGCCAGCAGCCTGACGCTCAGGTCTACGACCGGGGAGCTGTTTTTT. The chain joins TRBV5-1 to TRBJ2-2, with D hard to call. Deletions cut 4 bases from V and 5 bases from J, with 18 bases between. CDR1 is SGHRS and CDR2 is YFSETQ in the germline V gene. This CDR3 is 16 amino acids long.

J is TRBJ1-2 and V is TRBV6-5; TRBD1 might be the D (6 bases). Trimming took 4 bases from V and 4 from J, leaving 13 bases between them. Germline values: CDR1 MNHEY, CDR2 SVGAGI. This CDR3 contains 14 residues. The CDR3 bases are TGTGCCAGCAGTTCAGGGGTTAACCGCTATGGCTACACCTTC. Translating gives CASSSGVNRYGYTF.

The CDR3: CASSQDVTRDTGELFF. CDR3 DNA sequence: TGCGCCAGCAGCCAAGATGTGACTAGGGACACCGGGGAGCTGTTTTTT. This chain links TRBV4-3 with TRBJ2-2; D possibly corresponds to TRBD2 (6 bases). The ends were cut back, 0 bases at V and 3 bases at J, with 11 bases in the middle. CDR1 LGHNA and CDR2 YSLEER come from the germline V gene. This CDR3 contains 16 residues.

This clone was seen more than once but under ten times. The V and J genes are TRBV2 and TRBJ1-2; D call uncertain. CDR3 length equals 13 residues. CDR1 is SNHLY, CDR2 FYNNEI, per germline. Trimming removed 4 bases at V and 2 bases at J, with 8 bases between. This CDR3 is CASSGSQNYGYTF. CDR3 bases: TGTGCCAGCAGTGGGTCACAGAACTATGGCTACACCTTC.

This clone appeared a few times. The gene calls are TRBV9 and TRBJ2-1, with 7 bases identical to TRBD1. In germline, CDR1 is SGDLS, CDR2 YYNGEE. The junction had 5 bases not matched to a gene; V was cut back by 4 bases and J by 7 bases. The CDR3 totals 13 residues. CDR3 sequence (DNA): TGTGCCAGCAGCATGACACAGGGGAATGAGCAGTTCTTC. Translation: CASSMTQGNEQFF.

The gene calls are TRBV6-5 and TRBJ2-7, with D maybe TRBD1 (7 bases). Per germline, CDR1 MNHEY and CDR2 SVGAGI. The V and J ends lost 2 bases and 7 bases respectively, with 18 bases between them. The CDR3 sequence is 15 residues long. CDR3 nucleotide sequence: TGTGCCAGCAGTTACGGAGGGGCCCCCAGGGGGGAGCAGTACTTC. It codes for CASSYGGAPRGEQYF.

This clone appeared a few times. The genes are TRBV28 and TRBJ2-7; TRBD1 matches 9 bases. After removal of 5 bases from V and 6 bases from J, the junction contained 8 bases not matched to a gene. CDR3 length: 14 amino acids. CDR1 is MDHEN, CDR2 SYDVKM, per germline. CDR3 amino acids: CASSQGQGVREQYF. The CDR3 bases are TGTGCCAGCAGTCAGGGACAGGGTGTCCGCGAGCAGTACTTC.

This chain uses TRBV30 with TRBJ2-7, with D uncertain. Between the trimmed V and J ends, which lost 3 bases and 1 base, there was a span of 7 bases. CDR1 and CDR2 (germline): GTSNPN, SVGIG (reference sequence). The CDR3 sequence is 12 residues long. CDR3 sequence (DNA): TGTGCCTGGAGCGAGCCGTCCTACGAGCAGTACTTC. It is translated as CAWSEPSYEQYF.

V is TRBV6-1 and J is TRBJ2-1; 9 bases map to TRBD1. CDR1 is MNHNS, CDR2 SASEGT, per germline. The CDR3 covers 15 residues. The ends lost 6 bases at V and 8 bases at J; junction bases unmatched: 11. CDR3 bases: TGTGCCAGCAGCCCAGGGACAGGGTTTTCCCATGAGCAGTTCTTC. It yields the protein CASSPGTGFSHEQFF.

This clone was found a few times. The chain links TRBV9 to TRBJ2-4, with 7 bases matching TRBD1. CDR1 and CDR2 (germline): SGDLS, YYNGEE. The V and J ends lost 4 bases and 3 bases, in that order; junction bases with no gene match: 7. The CDR3 extends over 15 amino acids. CDR3 residues: CASSPGTGVKNIQYF. CDR3 DNA: TGTGCCAGCAGCCCTGGAACAGGGGTCAAAAACATTCAGTACTTC. Complete variable domain (other parts from reference TRBV9 and TRBJ2-4): DSGVTQTPKHLITATGQRVTLRCSPRSGDLSVYWYQQSLDQGLQFLIQYYNGEERAKGNILERFSAQQFPDLHSELNLSSLELGDSALYFCASSPGTGVKNIQYFGAGTRLSVL.

This clone was detected only a few times. J is TRBJ1-5 and V is TRBV19, with 9 bases that match TRBD1. The V segment lost 3 bases and the J segment 6 bases; nucleotides outside the gene matches: 6. The CDR3 loop spans 15 amino acids. Germline values: CDR1 LNHDA, CDR2 SQIVND (reference sequence). Here the CDR3 reads CASSMGTGISQPQHF. The CDR3, as DNA: TGTGCCAGTAGTATGGGGACAGGGATTAGTCAGCCCCAGCATTTT.

J is TRBJ1-2 and V is TRBV11-1, with D unresolved. Per the germline V gene, CDR1 is SGHAT and CDR2 is FQDESV (reference sequence). The CDR3 runs 14 residues. V dropped 1 base and J dropped 2 bases, with 8 bases sitting between them. In nucleotides, the CDR3 is TGTGCCAGCAGCTTAGGAGGGAGGAACTATGGCTACACCTTC. Protein product: CASSLGGRNYGYTF.

This clone was counted only a few times. The chain links TRBV19 to TRBJ2-2; D uncertain. V was trimmed by 2 bases and J by 1 base, leaving 5 bases between them. CDR3 length: 14 amino acids. The germline gives CDR1 LNHDA, CDR2 SQIVND (reference sequence). The CDR3 region is CASSIQENTGELFF. CDR3 DNA: TGTGCCAGTAGTATACAGGAGAACACCGGGGAGCTGTTTTTT.

This clone appeared a few times. The genes are TRBV6-1 and TRBJ1-2; tentatively, D is TRBD1 (6 bases). CDR3 size: 14 residues. V lost 3 bases to trimming and J lost 4 bases, with 12 bases between them. CDR1 is MNHNS, CDR2 SASEGT, per germline. This CDR3 reads CASSDPGQLYGYTF. The CDR3 bases are TGTGCCAGCAGTGATCCCGGACAGCTCTATGGCTACACCTTC.

This clone was seen a handful of times. The chain couples TRBV2 to TRBJ1-5; 7 nucleotides align to TRBD1. CDR3 length: 17 amino acids. Germline lookup yields CDR1 SNHLY and CDR2 FYNNEI. Trimming cost V 7 bases and J 4 bases; bases outside gene matches: 16. The CDR3 nucleotides read TGTGCCAGCAAAGAGGACAGGACAGTGGCTAGGAATCAGCCCCAGCATTTT. Encoded protein: CASKEDRTVARNQPQHF. The full variable domain, its missing parts supplied by reference TRBV2 and TRBJ1-5, is EPEVTQTPSHQVTQMGQEVILRCVPISNHLYFYWYRQILGQKVEFLVSFYNNEISEKSEIFDDQFSVERPDGSNFTLKIRSTKLEDSAMYFCASKEDRTVARNQPQHFGDGTRLSIL.

The chain has TRBV27 and TRBJ2-7, with 13 bases aligning to TRBD2. The V segment lost 5 bases and the J segment 3 bases; nucleotides outside the gene matches: 4. The V gene's germline CDR1 is MNHEY and CDR2 SMNVEV (reference sequence). CDR3 length equals 15 residues. The CDR3 DNA reads as TGTGCCAGCAGTCCACGACTAGCGGGAGGCTACGAGCAGTACTTC. It specifies CASSPRLAGGYEQYF.

V is TRBV23-1 and J is TRBJ1-1, with a possible D match to TRBD1 (6 bases). TRBV23-1 is noted as an ORF with a role that remains uncertain. This CDR3 is built from 18 residues. Trimming pared 6 bases from V and 0 bases from J, leaving 23 bases between. The CDR3 coding sequence is TGCGCCAGCAGGCACAGGGTAGCCCTCCTTGCGATGAACACTGAAGCTTTCTTT. It encodes CASRHRVALLAMNTEAFF.

This rearrangement joins TRBV28 to TRBJ1-2; D is undetermined. Trimming pared 1 base from V and 7 bases from J, leaving 10 bases between. Germline CDR1 is MDHEN and CDR2 is SYDVKM. The CDR3 runs to 13 residues. CDR3 protein: CASSLSSRGGYTF. The CDR3 DNA sequence: TGTGCCAGCAGTTTATCATCACGAGGTGGCTACACCTTC.

The genes are TRBV7-9 and TRBJ1-5; 8 bases are shared with TRBD1. CDR3 length: 15 residues. V was pared by 5 bases and J by 3 bases, with 6 bases of the junction left unmatched. The germline V gene has CDR1 SEHNR and CDR2 FQNEAQ (reference sequence). DNA of the CDR3: TGTGCCAGCAGCAAGGACAGGGAACCCAATCAGCCCCAGCATTTT. Translation gives CASSKDREPNQPQHF.

The table lists this clone with a few counts. This chain connects TRBV4-3 to TRBJ2-7, with D perhaps TRBD1 (6 bases). This CDR3 is built from 16 residues. V lost 0 bases to trimming and J lost 0 bases, with 12 bases between them. Per the germline V gene, CDR1 is LGHNA and CDR2 is YSLEER. In DNA, the CDR3 is TGCGCCAGCAGCCAAGATGCAGGGGTAAGCTCCTACGAGCAGTACTTC. It is translated as CASSQDAGVSSYEQYF.

This clone turned up a few times. The chain employs TRBV10-2 and TRBJ2-7, with D tentatively TRBD2 (5 bases). This CDR3 is built from 12 residues. Trimming took off 2 bases at V and 4 bases at J, with 6 bases between the two ends. Germline values: CDR1 WSHSY, CDR2 SAAADI. Here the CDR3 DNA reads TGCGCCAGCAGTGAGCGGGGATACGAGCAGTACTTC. Protein: CASSERGYEQYF.

This clone has just a few counts. The rearrangement uses TRBV18 and TRBJ1-1; D is ambiguous. V gave up 2 bases and J gave up 1 base, with 8 bases separating them. The CDR3 contains 14 residues. CDR1 and CDR2 (germline): KGHSH, LQKENI. The chain's CDR3 is CASSPAARNTEAFF. As DNA, the CDR3 is TGTGCCAGCTCACCAGCGGCAAGGAACACTGAAGCTTTCTTT.

This clone has a handful of counts. V gene TRBV30 combines with J gene TRBJ2-5, with TRBD1 matching over 11 bases. Judging by the DNA end, TRBJ2-7 fits better; the J call may be wrong. CDR3 length: 15 amino acids. CDR1 and CDR2 from the germline V gene are GTSNPN and SVGIG (reference sequence). This CDR3 reads CAWSGGRDRGYEQYF. Written as DNA, the CDR3 is TGTGCCTGGAGTGGGGGGAGGGACAGGGGGTACGAGCAGTACTTC.

The CDR3 loop is CASSPQEVAYEQYF. DNA of the CDR3: TGTGCCAGCAGCCCGCAGGAAGTGGCCTACGAGCAGTACTTC. This chain links TRBV5-6 with TRBJ2-7, with no clear D. The V end lost 4 bases, the J end lost 2 bases, and 13 bases lay between the germline ends. The germline V gene encodes CDR1 SGHDT and CDR2 YYEEEE. The CDR3 runs to 14 residues.

This clone was seen only a few times. The chain employs TRBV2 and TRBJ2-3; TRBD1 agrees at 11 bases. Trimming cost V 4 bases and J 4 bases; bases outside gene matches: 7. CDR1 and CDR2 from the germline V gene are SNHLY and FYNNEI. The CDR3 runs 16 residues. The CDR3 loop reads CASSVGTGGLADTQYF. The CDR3 DNA is TGTGCCAGCAGTGTAGGGACAGGGGGTTTAGCAGATACGCAGTATTTT.

This clone was seen a handful of times. V is TRBV7-3 and J is TRBJ2-3; no clear D gene. Germline-derived CDR1 and CDR2 are SGHTA and FQGTGA. CDR3 size: 13 residues. Between the trimmed V and J ends, which lost 0 bases and 3 bases, there was a span of 4 bases. The DNA for the CDR3 is TGTGCCAGCAGCTTAACGACTACAGATACGCAGTATTTT. Amino acids: CASSLTTTDTQYF.

The sample holds a few counts of this clone. This chain connects TRBV6-5 to TRBJ1-5; D unresolved. The CDR3 consists of 13 residues. Per germline, CDR1 MNHEY and CDR2 SVGAGI. Trimming took off 6 bases at V and 6 bases at J, with 12 bases between the two ends. This CDR3 is CASSLNPGQPQHF. Here the CDR3 DNA reads TGTGCCAGCAGCCTCAACCCAGGTCAGCCCCAGCATTTT.